This T cell receptor (beta chain) stems from a study of regulatory T cells in long-lasting Graves disease. This clonotype showed up just a few times. Per the germline V gene, CDR1 is SGHRS and CDR2 is YFSETQ. The CDR3 covers 15 residues. V shed 2 bases, J shed 2 bases, and the junction held 5 bases outside the gene matches. As to time point: newly diagnosed GD, antithyroid drugs for less than 3 months. Making the TCR library involved RNA that had been extracted from PBMCs. Building the TCR beta libraries relied on iRepertoire HTBI primers, and CDR3 regions underwent Arm-PCR. One entry per CDR3 protein results from TCRdb running MiXCR on the multiplex PCR reads. The sample includes 350,000 to 500,000 distinct CDR3 sequences, roughly 17% of them seen just once. This sample was shared with a second study, whose subject was T cells in Graves' hyperthyroidism and ophthalmopathy. This second report adds: TCR CDR3 underwent first-round RT-PCR with the HTBI primer set.

The V and J genes are TRBV5-1 and TRBJ2-5, with 8 bases aligning to TRBD2. The sample here was peripheral blood mononuclear cells (PBMCs), taken at new diagnosis, from a patient treated with antithyroid drugs. The sequence was obtained from a woman younger than 45 with Graves disease. The CDR3 nucleotides read TGCGCCAGCAGCTTCGGGGGGGCCCAACAAGAGACCCAGTACTTC. This codes for CASSFGGAQQETQYF.